Listed here is a single T cell receptor beta chain. These data come from a study of cytomegalovirus exposure and HLA in healthy donors. With 60 Vbeta and 13 Jbeta primers, the PCR was carried out. This table comes from immunoSEQ multiplex PCR, and its TCRdb copy is limited to in-frame clones, with some not included. The data show about 96,000 clones, 60% to 75% seen once. Germline trimming cut 5 bases from V and 1 base from J; bases unmatched to any gene: 3. The CDR3 totals 14 residues. The germline CDR1 and CDR2 sequences are LNHDA and SQIVND (reference sequence). Sequencing used PBMCs. The TCR sequence derives from a female donor in good health and CMV-seropositive. The V and J genes are TRBV19 and TRBJ1-1; 8 nucleotides align to TRBD1. CDR3 bases: TGTGCCAGTAGTCCCGGGACAGGGAACACTGAAGCTTTCTTT. Its translation: CASSPGTGNTEAFF.